A few counts support the clone carrying this T cell receptor (beta chain). The antigen is unknown. This entry belongs to a study of CD8 T cells in ankylosing spondylitis. The study's findings and limits: Some motif variants were previously reported in reactive arthritis synovial fluid and blood. As for the disease-linked clones, they showed a CD8+ phenotype and occurred at relatively low frequencies in peripheral blood.

The CDR3 runs 16 residues. The germline CDR1 and CDR2 sequences are KGHSH and LQKENI. The V gene end was trimmed by 3 bases and the J gene end by 12 bases; junction bases not matched to a gene: 15. TCRdb redid the calling of the 5' RACE reads with MiXCR, one entry per CDR3 protein. The profile covers 150,000 to 200,000 distinct CDR3 sequences, with roughly 30% appearing a single time and about 6% taken by the ten largest. The sequence was collected from a male donor with ankylosing spondylitis. The V gene is TRBV18, the J gene TRBJ2-1; 9 bases fit TRBD2. Sequences were obtained from synovial fluid, either unsorted or a sorted T cell fraction (not recorded which). DNA of the CDR3: TGTGCCAGCTCACCGGCCGGTGGCGGGGGGGCCATCGGGCAGTTCTTC. It encodes CASSPAGGGGAIGQFF.